This entry is about one T cell receptor (beta chain). Its antigen is not yet known. No base quality information exists; no much larger clone differs at one position. According to the germline V gene, CDR1 reads SGDLS and CDR2 reads YYNGEE. Including cysteine and phenylalanine, the CDR3 has 19 amino acids. Just the 57-base CDR3 DNA is kept, in frame starting at base 1. Trimming accounts for 1 base at V and 2 bases at J, while the number of junction bases matched to no gene is 14. The immunoSEQ Assay, a bias-controlled multiplex PCR, was used to amplify TCRbeta CDR3 regions from genomic DNA. In the original analysis: The number of nucleated cells in each sample was estimated from the amplification of reference gene primers within the assay. To quantify the absolute abundance of each unique TCRbeta CDR3 rearrangement, sequence reads were collapsed and filtered. For each sample, productive Simpson clonality was calculated as the square root of Simpson's diversity index across productive rearrangements. Held by TCRdb, this immuneACCESS table contains in-frame sequences only and omits some clones. Under half of the omission traces to an unresolved V gene where checked; the cause of the rest is unknown. The DNA was the basis for D and trimming; V, J and clone size are from that table. For this sample the table gives 250,000 or so clones, of which more than 80% were detected only once. The ten largest account for under 3.5% of the sample.

The sample comes from a study of blood T cell repertoires in COVID-19 (dated by TCRdb to 2020 to 2021). Regarding the study in general: Collaborator samples came from the United States, Italy and Spain and covered acute and convalescent phases of COVID-19. The samples were drawn from the first 160 participants of the ongoing ImmuneRACE study and from some 1,300 subjects provided by 6 global collaborators. Subjects who had been exposed to COVID-19, were actively infected with it, or had recovered from it provided the deeply sampled blood TCRbeta repertoires that made up the dataset. The prospective study material was composed of cDNA or gDNA derived from T cells, B-cell-depleted T cells, or PBMCs. A freely available public database, intended as a resource for researchers studying the immune response to SARS-CoV-2, is where the repertoires were released. Where available, HLA class I and class II types were obtained from metadata supplied by the sample provider rather than from assay-based typing. Nearly every sample came with metadata listing a de-identified subject ID, COVID-19 status, age in years and sex. What the research found in general, with its limitations: How much clinical and demographic metadata was included differed by source and by participant, and the metadata was provided uncurated.

At one collaborating source in Seattle, patients were enrolled during active infection and were followed longitudinally through the course of disease. Whole blood was collected in K2EDTA tubes by collaborating institutions according to the institutions' own protocols. Collaborator samples were shipped for TCRbeta analysis as frozen whole blood, isolated PBMCs, or DNA extracted from either sample type. The V and J segments used are TRBV9 and TRBJ2-3; 9 bases in between match TRBD2. Sequenced input: peripheral blood. This TCR came from a man aged 30-40 years with COVID-19, enrolled during active disease. The nucleotide sequence is given as TGTGCCAGCAGCGTATCGATGGTTCCGACTAGCGGCTACACAGATACGCAGTATTTT. Its amino acids are CASSVSMVPTSGYTDTQYF.